These T cell receptor beta chains were read from a single sample in a study of Graves' ophthalmopathy and Graves' hyperthyroidism. TCRdb called the multiplex PCR reads again in MiXCR, with one record for every CDR3 protein. The repertoire holds hundreds of thousands of distinct CDR3 sequences, about 20% seen once, with more than 5.5% in the top ten. Sequenced input: peripheral blood. The receptors stem from a woman aged 18-35 years with stable Graves' hyperthyroidism. Some clones in this sample may be carry-over from other donors' samples. Each CDR3 is given with its conserved first and last residue. A D gene is named only where the DNA matches it firmly. Clone size is not always given. Where it is, it says once, few, many or a class for expanded clones.

j_call: TRBJ1-6; d_call: -; clone_size: once; v_call: TRBV28; cdr3_nt: TGTGCCAGCTCCTGGGCCGGGGGCTCACACCTCCACTTT; cdr3_aa: CASSWAGGSHLHF
j_call: TRBJ1-1; d_call: -; clone_size: many; v_call: TRBV19; cdr3_nt: TGTGCCAGTAGTATAGCTACCGGGCGCACTGAAGCTTTCTTT; cdr3_aa: CASSIATGRTEAFF
j_call: TRBJ1-1; d_call: TRBD1; clone_size: -; v_call: TRBV10-3; cdr3_nt: TGTGCCATCAGGGGGGACAGTCGAGACTCCATGAACACTGAAGCTTTCTTT; cdr3_aa: CAIRGDSRDSMNTEAFF
j_call: TRBJ2-7; d_call: TRBD2; clone_size: many; v_call: TRBV6-5; cdr3_nt: TGTGCCAGCAGGCAACTAGCGGGAGTTTCTTCCTACGAGCAGTACTTC; cdr3_aa: CASRQLAGVSSYEQYF
j_call: TRBJ1-3; d_call: -; clone_size: many; v_call: TRBV28; cdr3_nt: TGTGCCGGGAAGGGGTGGGGAAACACCATATATTTT; cdr3_aa: CAGKGWGNTIYF
j_call: TRBJ1-2; d_call: -; clone_size: -; v_call: TRBV18; cdr3_nt: TGTGCCAGCTCATCCGACAGCTCTAATGGCTACACCTTC; cdr3_aa: CASSSDSSNGYTF
j_call: TRBJ1-5; d_call: -; clone_size: -; v_call: TRBV18; cdr3_nt: TGTGCCAGCTCACCAGCTTGGCAGAATCAGCCCCAGCATTTT; cdr3_aa: CASSPAWQNQPQHF
j_call: TRBJ1-5; d_call: -; clone_size: many; v_call: TRBV6-7; cdr3_nt: TGTGCCAGCAGACCAAATCAGCCCCAGCATTTT; cdr3_aa: CASRPNQPQHF
j_call: TRBJ1-5; d_call: -; clone_size: -; v_call: TRBV3-1; cdr3_nt: TGTGCCAGCAGCCTTTCCCAGCCGGGGCCCCTCCGGAGTAGCAATCAGCCCCAGCATTTT; cdr3_aa: CASSLSQPGPLRSSNQPQHF
j_call: TRBJ2-7; d_call: -; clone_size: -; v_call: TRBV7-9; cdr3_nt: TGTGCCAGCAGCCCAGAGGACAATTACGAGCAGTACTTC; cdr3_aa: CASSPEDNYEQYF
j_call: TRBJ1-1; d_call: TRBD1; clone_size: many; v_call: TRBV27; cdr3_nt: TGTGCCAGCAGCCCTGGGACAGACGTGGGGGAAGCTTTCTTT; cdr3_aa: CASSPGTDVGEAFF
j_call: TRBJ1-5; d_call: -; clone_size: few; v_call: TRBV28; cdr3_nt: TGTGCCAGCAGTTTAATCCGGATCGGGAGCAATCAGCCCCAGCATTTT; cdr3_aa: CASSLIRIGSNQPQHF
j_call: TRBJ2-1; d_call: -; clone_size: few; v_call: TRBV2; cdr3_nt: TGTGCCAGCAGTGAAGCGCCTCTCCCTGGGCAGACGCAGTTCTTC; cdr3_aa: CASSEAPLPGQTQFF
j_call: TRBJ2-7; d_call: -; clone_size: -; v_call: TRBV6-2/TRBV6-3; cdr3_nt: TGTGCCAGCAGTTACAGGGGAGGACAGAGCGAGCAGTACTTC; cdr3_aa: CASSYRGGQSEQYF
j_call: TRBJ1-3; d_call: -; clone_size: many; v_call: TRBV10-1; cdr3_nt: TGCGCCAGCAGTGACGGTGGGGCGACTGGAAACACCATATATTTT; cdr3_aa: CASSDGGATGNTIYF
j_call: TRBJ2-6; d_call: -; clone_size: many; v_call: TRBV7-2; cdr3_nt: TGTGCCAGCAACCTGGGGTATACTGGGGCCAACGTCCTGACTTTC; cdr3_aa: CASNLGYTGANVLTF
j_call: TRBJ1-1; d_call: TRBD1; clone_size: -; v_call: TRBV6-2/TRBV6-3; cdr3_nt: TGTGCCAGCAGCCGACAGGGGGAAGCTTTCTTT; cdr3_aa: CASSRQGEAFF
j_call: TRBJ2-7; d_call: -; clone_size: few; v_call: TRBV6-2/TRBV6-3; cdr3_nt: TGTGCCAGCAGTTACTACAACTACGAGCAGTACTTC; cdr3_aa: CASSYYNYEQYF
j_call: TRBJ2-7; d_call: TRBD2; clone_size: many; v_call: TRBV6-1; cdr3_nt: TGTGCCAGCAGTGAAGTACGCCTAGCGGGGGTCTCCTACGAGCAGTACTTC; cdr3_aa: CASSEVRLAGVSYEQYF
j_call: TRBJ2-7; d_call: TRBD1; clone_size: many; v_call: TRBV28; cdr3_nt: TGTGCCAGCAGTTTTAGAGGGGGCGACGAGCAGTACTTC; cdr3_aa: CASSFRGGDEQYF
j_call: TRBJ2-7; d_call: -; clone_size: -; v_call: TRBV6-2/TRBV6-3; cdr3_nt: TGTGCCAGCAGCCGCCGGGACACGGGACCCTACGAGCAGTACTTC; cdr3_aa: CASSRRDTGPYEQYF
j_call: TRBJ1-1; d_call: -; clone_size: many; v_call: TRBV10-1; cdr3_nt: TGCGCCAGCAGTGAGTCGACTCGCCGGGGTGAAGCTTTCTTT; cdr3_aa: CASSESTRRGEAFF
j_call: TRBJ2-7; d_call: TRBD1; clone_size: many; v_call: TRBV6-1; cdr3_nt: TGTGTCAGCAGTGGACAGGACTTCTCCTACGAGCAGTACTTC; cdr3_aa: CVSSGQDFSYEQYF
j_call: TRBJ1-1; d_call: -; clone_size: many; v_call: TRBV20-1; cdr3_nt: TGCAGTGCTTGGGAGGGGTCACGGCGGCTAGCTTTCTTT; cdr3_aa: CSAWEGSRRLAFF
j_call: TRBJ1-2; d_call: TRBD1; clone_size: -; v_call: TRBV3-1; cdr3_nt: TGTGCCAGCAGCGAGGCCGGGACAGGGGGCCAAGGCTACACCTTC; cdr3_aa: CASSEAGTGGQGYTF
j_call: TRBJ2-7; d_call: -; clone_size: many; v_call: TRBV6-1; cdr3_nt: TGTGCCACCTCCGGGACCGAAACGTCCTACGAGCAGTACTTC; cdr3_aa: CATSGTETSYEQYF
j_call: TRBJ1-1; d_call: TRBD1; clone_size: -; v_call: TRBV11-2; cdr3_nt: TGTGCCAGCAGCTTAGATTTCGATGGAGTCAGACAGGGGACTGAAGCTTTCTTT; cdr3_aa: CASSLDFDGVRQGTEAFF
j_call: TRBJ2-2; d_call: TRBD2; clone_size: -; v_call: TRBV6-5; cdr3_nt: TGTGCCAGCAGTTACTCTTCCGGGGGGGGCACCGGGGAGCTGTTTTTT; cdr3_aa: CASSYSSGGGTGELFF
j_call: TRBJ2-3; d_call: TRBD1; clone_size: -; v_call: TRBV20-1; cdr3_nt: TGCAGTGCCGCTCCCGCAGGGGGCAGAGATACGCAGTATTTT; cdr3_aa: CSAAPAGGRDTQYF
j_call: TRBJ2-7; d_call: TRBD1; clone_size: many; v_call: TRBV14; cdr3_nt: TGTGCCAGCAGCCAGGACAGGGGTGGCGAGCAGTACTTC; cdr3_aa: CASSQDRGGEQYF
j_call: TRBJ2-2; d_call: -; clone_size: many; v_call: TRBV12-3/TRBV12-4; cdr3_nt: TGTGCCAGCCGGCAGGGGCTGGGCACCGGGGAGCTGTTTTTT; cdr3_aa: CASRQGLGTGELFF
j_call: TRBJ1-1; d_call: -; clone_size: -; v_call: TRBV12-3/TRBV12-4; cdr3_nt: TGTGCCAGCAGTTTTGGACTACGAGGGCCTGAAGCTTTCTTT; cdr3_aa: CASSFGLRGPEAFF
j_call: TRBJ2-2; d_call: TRBD2; clone_size: -; v_call: TRBV6-2/TRBV6-3; cdr3_nt: TGTGCCAGCACCTATAGCGGGAGGTGGATTGGAACCGGGGAGCTGTTTTTT; cdr3_aa: CASTYSGRWIGTGELFF
j_call: TRBJ1-1; d_call: -; clone_size: -; v_call: TRBV5-1; cdr3_nt: TGCGCCAGCAGCTTGGAAGTTTGGATGAACACTGAAGCTTTCTTT; cdr3_aa: CASSLEVWMNTEAFF
j_call: TRBJ1-6; d_call: -; clone_size: many; v_call: TRBV20-1; cdr3_nt: TGCAGTGCTAGGGTTGTAACCTATAATTCACCCCTCCACTTT; cdr3_aa: CSARVVTYNSPLHF
j_call: TRBJ1-1; d_call: -; clone_size: many; v_call: TRBV20-1; cdr3_nt: TGCAGTGCTCCCCTTGGGGGGGCCTGGGGTGAAGCTTTCTTT; cdr3_aa: CSAPLGGAWGEAFF
j_call: TRBJ2-1; d_call: TRBD2; clone_size: -; v_call: TRBV6-2/TRBV6-3; cdr3_nt: TGTGCCAGCAGTTCCGCACTAGCGGGGGGGAAGCATGAGCAGTTCTTC; cdr3_aa: CASSSALAGGKHEQFF
j_call: TRBJ2-4; d_call: -; clone_size: many; v_call: TRBV11-2; cdr3_nt: TGTGCCAGCAGCTTAGATTACCAGCTCCTAGCCAAAAACATTCAGTACTTC; cdr3_aa: CASSLDYQLLAKNIQYF
j_call: TRBJ2-7; d_call: TRBD2; clone_size: many; v_call: TRBV29-1; cdr3_nt: TGCAGCGTTGAAGATCCCTTAGCGGGGGGCCCCTACGAGCAGTACTTC; cdr3_aa: CSVEDPLAGGPYEQYF
j_call: TRBJ1-1; d_call: TRBD1; clone_size: -; v_call: TRBV24-1; cdr3_nt: TGTGCCACCAGTGATAGGGGACAGTCAGCTTTCTTT; cdr3_aa: CATSDRGQSAFF
j_call: TRBJ2-2; d_call: TRBD1; clone_size: -; v_call: TRBV28; cdr3_nt: TGTGCCAGCAGCCCCGACAGGGGTCGGACCGGGGAGCTGTTTTTT; cdr3_aa: CASSPDRGRTGELFF
j_call: TRBJ2-7; d_call: TRBD2; clone_size: many; v_call: TRBV10-3; cdr3_nt: TGTGCCATGGGAAGGACTAGCGGAAACGAGCAGTACTTC; cdr3_aa: CAMGRTSGNEQYF
j_call: TRBJ1-2; d_call: TRBD1; clone_size: -; v_call: TRBV6-1; cdr3_nt: TGTGCCAGCAGTCGAAAACAGGGGGCGTTCTATGGCTACACCTTC; cdr3_aa: CASSRKQGAFYGYTF
j_call: TRBJ2-5; d_call: -; clone_size: -; v_call: TRBV6-5; cdr3_nt: TGTGCCAGCAGTTCCAGCGTCGGCGAGACCCAGTACTTC; cdr3_aa: CASSSSVGETQYF
j_call: TRBJ1-1; d_call: TRBD1; clone_size: few; v_call: TRBV28; cdr3_nt: TGTGCCAGCAGTTGGACAGGGGCTCGAAACACTGAAGCTTTCTTT; cdr3_aa: CASSWTGARNTEAFF
j_call: TRBJ2-5; d_call: -; clone_size: few; v_call: TRBV18; cdr3_nt: TGTGCCAGCTCACCAGGGAACCCCCAAGAGACCCAGTACTTC; cdr3_aa: CASSPGNPQETQYF
j_call: TRBJ1-1; d_call: -; clone_size: many; v_call: TRBV6-5; cdr3_nt: TGTGCCAGCAGTTACGGTAGGGGGACAACTGAAGCTTTCTTT; cdr3_aa: CASSYGRGTTEAFF
j_call: TRBJ2-5; d_call: -; clone_size: many; v_call: TRBV7-2; cdr3_nt: TGTGCCAGCAGCCATGTGGGGACCCAGTACTTC; cdr3_aa: CASSHVGTQYF
j_call: TRBJ1-2; d_call: -; clone_size: many; v_call: TRBV6-5; cdr3_nt: TGTGCCAGCAGTTACGAAGACAGATATGGCTACACCTTC; cdr3_aa: CASSYEDRYGYTF
j_call: TRBJ2-3; d_call: -; clone_size: many; v_call: TRBV6-1; cdr3_nt: TGTGCCACCACGACCATCGGACTTTCAGGGGATACGCAGTATTTT; cdr3_aa: CATTTIGLSGDTQYF
j_call: TRBJ2-5; d_call: -; clone_size: few; v_call: TRBV11-2; cdr3_nt: TGTGCCAGCAGCTCCCGTCCACGGGGAGAGACCCAGTACTTC; cdr3_aa: CASSSRPRGETQYF
j_call: TRBJ1-5; d_call: -; clone_size: many; v_call: TRBV29-1; cdr3_nt: TGCAGCGTCCCTGGGGCTGAGCCGAGACTTAGCAATCAGCCCCAGCATTTT; cdr3_aa: CSVPGAEPRLSNQPQHF
j_call: TRBJ2-7; d_call: -; clone_size: many; v_call: TRBV10-1; cdr3_nt: TGCGCCAGCGGCGGACAGTCCCTTTACGAGCAGTACTTC; cdr3_aa: CASGGQSLYEQYF
j_call: TRBJ1-2; d_call: TRBD1; clone_size: many; v_call: TRBV28; cdr3_nt: TGTGCCAGCAGTTCCCTCACCTTCACAGGGGCCGCCGGCTACACCTTC; cdr3_aa: CASSSLTFTGAAGYTF